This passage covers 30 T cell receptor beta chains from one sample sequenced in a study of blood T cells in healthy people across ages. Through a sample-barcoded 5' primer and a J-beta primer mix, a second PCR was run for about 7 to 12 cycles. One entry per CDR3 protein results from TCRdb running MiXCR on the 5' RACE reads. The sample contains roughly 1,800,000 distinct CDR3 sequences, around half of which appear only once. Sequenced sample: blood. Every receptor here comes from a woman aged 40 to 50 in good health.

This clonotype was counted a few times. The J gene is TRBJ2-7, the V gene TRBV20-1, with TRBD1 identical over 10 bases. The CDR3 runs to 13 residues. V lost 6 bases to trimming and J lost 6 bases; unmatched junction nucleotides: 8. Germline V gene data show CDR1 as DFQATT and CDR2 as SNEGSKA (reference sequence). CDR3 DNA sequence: TGCAGTGCACCGGGACAGGGGTTTAGCGAGCAGTACTTC. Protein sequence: CSAPGQGFSEQYF.

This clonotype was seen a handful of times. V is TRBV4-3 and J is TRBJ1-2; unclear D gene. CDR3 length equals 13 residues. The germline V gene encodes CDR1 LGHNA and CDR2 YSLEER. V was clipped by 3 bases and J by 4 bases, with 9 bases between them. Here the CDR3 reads CASSQDGVYGYTF. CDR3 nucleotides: TGCGCCAGCAGCCAGGACGGCGTCTATGGCTACACCTTC.

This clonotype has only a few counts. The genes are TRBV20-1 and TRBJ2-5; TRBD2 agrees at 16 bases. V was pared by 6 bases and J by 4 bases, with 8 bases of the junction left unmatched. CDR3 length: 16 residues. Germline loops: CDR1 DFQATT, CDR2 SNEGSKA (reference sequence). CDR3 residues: CSAAGLAGGPSETQYF. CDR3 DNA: TGCAGTGCAGCGGGACTAGCGGGGGGGCCCTCAGAGACCCAGTACTTC.

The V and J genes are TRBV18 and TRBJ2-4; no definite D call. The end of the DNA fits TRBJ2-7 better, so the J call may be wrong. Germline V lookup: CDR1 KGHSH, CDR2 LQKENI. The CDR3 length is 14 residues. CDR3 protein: CASSPNPTDYEQYF. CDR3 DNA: TGTGCCAGCTCACCAAACCCTACGGACTACGAGCAGTACTTC.

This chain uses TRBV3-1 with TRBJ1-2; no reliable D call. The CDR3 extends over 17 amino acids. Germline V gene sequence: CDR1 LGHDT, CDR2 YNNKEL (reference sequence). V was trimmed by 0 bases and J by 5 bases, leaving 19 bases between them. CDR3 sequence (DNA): TGTGCCAGCAGCCAAGACCTTCCCACGGGGAGGTGGTATGGCTACACCTTC. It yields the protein CASSQDLPTGRWYGYTF.

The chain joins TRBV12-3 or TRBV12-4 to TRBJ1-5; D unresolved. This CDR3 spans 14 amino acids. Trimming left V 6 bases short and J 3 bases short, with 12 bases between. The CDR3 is CASSRAVSNQPQHF. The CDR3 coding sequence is TGTGCCAGCAGCCGAGCGGTTTCCAATCAGCCCCAGCATTTT.

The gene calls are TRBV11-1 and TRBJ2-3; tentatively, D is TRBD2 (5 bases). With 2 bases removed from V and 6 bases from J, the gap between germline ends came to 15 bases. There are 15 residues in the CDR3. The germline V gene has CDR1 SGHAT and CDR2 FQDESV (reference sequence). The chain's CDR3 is CASSLRTLYADTQYF. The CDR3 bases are TGTGCCAGCAGCTTACGGACTTTGTATGCGGATACGCAGTATTTT.

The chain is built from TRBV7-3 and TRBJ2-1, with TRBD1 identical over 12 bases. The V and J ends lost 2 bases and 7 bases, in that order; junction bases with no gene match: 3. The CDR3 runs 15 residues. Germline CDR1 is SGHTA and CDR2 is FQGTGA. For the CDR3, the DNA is TGTGCCAGCAGCTTACTGGGACAGGGGGCGAATGAGCAGTTCTTC. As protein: CASSLLGQGANEQFF.

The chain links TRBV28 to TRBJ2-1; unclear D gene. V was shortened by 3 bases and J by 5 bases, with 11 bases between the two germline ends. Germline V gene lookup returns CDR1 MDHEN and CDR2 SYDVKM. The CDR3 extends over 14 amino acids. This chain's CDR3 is CASSFVTLNNEQFF. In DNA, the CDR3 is TGTGCCAGCAGTTTCGTGACACTCAACAATGAGCAGTTCTTC.

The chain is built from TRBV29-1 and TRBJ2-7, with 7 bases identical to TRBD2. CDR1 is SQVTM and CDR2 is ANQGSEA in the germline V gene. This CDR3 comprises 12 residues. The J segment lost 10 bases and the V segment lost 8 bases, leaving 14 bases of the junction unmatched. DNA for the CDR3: TGCAGCTCGAGCAGGGCGGGGGAGGCCCAGTACTTC. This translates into CSSSRAGEAQYF.

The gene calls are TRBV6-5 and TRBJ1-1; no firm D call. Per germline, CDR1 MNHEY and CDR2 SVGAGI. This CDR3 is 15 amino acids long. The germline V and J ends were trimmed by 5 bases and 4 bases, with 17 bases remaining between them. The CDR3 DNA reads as TGTGCCAGCAGTACATCGGTGGGGTACGGCACTGAAGCTTTCTTT. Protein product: CASSTSVGYGTEAFF.

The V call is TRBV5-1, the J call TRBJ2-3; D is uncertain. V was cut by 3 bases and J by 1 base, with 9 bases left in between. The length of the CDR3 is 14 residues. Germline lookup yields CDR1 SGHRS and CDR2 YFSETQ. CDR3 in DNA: TGCGCCAGCAGCTCAGACACAGGCACAGATACGCAGTATTTT. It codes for CASSSDTGTDTQYF.

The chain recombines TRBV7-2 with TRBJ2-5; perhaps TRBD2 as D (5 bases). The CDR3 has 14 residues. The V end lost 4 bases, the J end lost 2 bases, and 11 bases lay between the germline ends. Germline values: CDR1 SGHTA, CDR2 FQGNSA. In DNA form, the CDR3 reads TGTACCAGCAGCTCCTCACGGGGACAAGAGACCCAGTACTTC. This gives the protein CTSSSSRGQETQYF. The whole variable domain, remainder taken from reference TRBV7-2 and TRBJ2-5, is GAGVSQSPSNKVTEKGKDVELRCDPISGHTALYWYRQSLGQGLEFLIYFQGNSAPDKSGLPSDRFSAERTGGSVSTLTIQRTQQEDSAVYLCTSSSSRGQETQYFGPGTRLLVL.

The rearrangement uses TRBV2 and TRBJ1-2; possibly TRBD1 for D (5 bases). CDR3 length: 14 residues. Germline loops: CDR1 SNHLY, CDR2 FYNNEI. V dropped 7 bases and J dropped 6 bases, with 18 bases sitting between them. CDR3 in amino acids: CASNEGLIRDGYTF. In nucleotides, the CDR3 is TGTGCCAGCAACGAGGGTTTAATCAGGGATGGCTACACCTTC.

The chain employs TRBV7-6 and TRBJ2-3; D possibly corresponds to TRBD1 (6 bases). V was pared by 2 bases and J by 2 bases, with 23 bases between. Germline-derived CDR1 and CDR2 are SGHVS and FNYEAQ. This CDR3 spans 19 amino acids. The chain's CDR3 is CASSLISRGSEGDTDTQYF. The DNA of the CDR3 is TGTGCCAGCAGCTTAATATCAAGGGGGTCTGAAGGGGACACAGATACGCAGTATTTT.

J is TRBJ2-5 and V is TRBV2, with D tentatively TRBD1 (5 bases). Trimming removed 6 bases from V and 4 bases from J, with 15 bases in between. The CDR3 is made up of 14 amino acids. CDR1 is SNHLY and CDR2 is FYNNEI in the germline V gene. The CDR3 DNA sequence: TGTGCCAGCAGCGCCGCAGGGTTTTCAGAGACCCAGTACTTC. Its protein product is CASSAAGFSETQYF.

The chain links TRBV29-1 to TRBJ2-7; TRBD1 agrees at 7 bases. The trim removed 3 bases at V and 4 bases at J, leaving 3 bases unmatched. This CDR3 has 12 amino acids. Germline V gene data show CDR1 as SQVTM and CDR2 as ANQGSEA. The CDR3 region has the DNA TGCAGCGTTGACGAGGGGGCTTACGAGCAGTACTTC. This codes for CSVDEGAYEQYF.

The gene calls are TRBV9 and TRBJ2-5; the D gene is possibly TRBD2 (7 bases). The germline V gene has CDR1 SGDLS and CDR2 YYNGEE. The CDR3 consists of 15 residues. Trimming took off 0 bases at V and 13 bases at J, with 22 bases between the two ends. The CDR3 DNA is TGTGCCAGCAGCGTAGACGGGGGGCATCCCAAGGATGGGTACTTC. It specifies CASSVDGGHPKDGYF.

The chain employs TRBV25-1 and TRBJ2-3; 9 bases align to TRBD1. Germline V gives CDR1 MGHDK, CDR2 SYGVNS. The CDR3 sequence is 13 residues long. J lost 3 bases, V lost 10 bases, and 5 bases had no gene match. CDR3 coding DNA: TGTGCCACAGGACAGGGGACAACAGATACGCAGTATTTT. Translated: CATGQGTTDTQYF.

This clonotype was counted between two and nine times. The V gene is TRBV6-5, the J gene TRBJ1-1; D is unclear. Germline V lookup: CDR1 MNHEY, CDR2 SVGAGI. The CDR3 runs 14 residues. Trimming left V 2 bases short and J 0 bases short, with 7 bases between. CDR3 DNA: TGTGCCAGCAGTTACAACCGGGTGAACACTGAAGCTTTCTTT. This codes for CASSYNRVNTEAFF.

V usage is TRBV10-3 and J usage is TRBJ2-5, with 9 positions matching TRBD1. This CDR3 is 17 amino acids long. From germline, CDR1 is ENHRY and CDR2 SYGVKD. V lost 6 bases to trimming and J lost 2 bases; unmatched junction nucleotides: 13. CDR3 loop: CAIRPAGSGTGQETQYF. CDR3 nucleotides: TGTGCCATCAGACCAGCGGGTTCCGGGACAGGGCAAGAGACCCAGTACTTC.

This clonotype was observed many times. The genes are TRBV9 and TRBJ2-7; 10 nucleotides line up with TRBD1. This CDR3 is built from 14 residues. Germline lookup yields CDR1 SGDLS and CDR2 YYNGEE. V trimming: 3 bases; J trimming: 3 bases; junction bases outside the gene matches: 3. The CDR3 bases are TGTGCCAGCAGCGGCCGGGACAGGGGCTACGAGCAGTACTTC. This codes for CASSGRDRGYEQYF.

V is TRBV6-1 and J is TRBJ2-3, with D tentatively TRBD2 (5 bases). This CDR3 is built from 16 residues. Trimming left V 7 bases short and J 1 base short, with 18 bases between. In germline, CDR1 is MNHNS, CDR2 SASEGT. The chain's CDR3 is CASKAAGNGGTDTQYF. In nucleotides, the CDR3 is TGTGCCAGCAAGGCGGCTGGGAACGGGGGCACAGATACGCAGTATTTT.

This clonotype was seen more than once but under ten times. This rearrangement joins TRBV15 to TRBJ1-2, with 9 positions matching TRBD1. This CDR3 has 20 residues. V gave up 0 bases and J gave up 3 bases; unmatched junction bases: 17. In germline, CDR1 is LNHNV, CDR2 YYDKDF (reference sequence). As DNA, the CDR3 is TGTGCCACCAGCAGAGATTTTGGGCTGGGGAGGGACAGGGAGGACTATGGCTACACCTTC. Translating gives CATSRDFGLGRDREDYGYTF.

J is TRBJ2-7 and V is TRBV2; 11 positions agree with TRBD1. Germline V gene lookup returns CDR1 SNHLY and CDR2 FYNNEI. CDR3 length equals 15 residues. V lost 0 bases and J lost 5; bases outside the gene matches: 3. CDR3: CASSEAPGQGDEQYF. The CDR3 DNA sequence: TGTGCCAGCAGTGAAGCCCCGGGACAGGGGGACGAGCAGTACTTC.

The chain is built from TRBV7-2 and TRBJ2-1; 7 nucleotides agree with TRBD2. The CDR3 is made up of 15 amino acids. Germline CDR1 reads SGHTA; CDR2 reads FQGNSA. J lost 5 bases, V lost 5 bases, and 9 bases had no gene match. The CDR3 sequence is CASSLHRTRNNEQFF. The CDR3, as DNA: TGTGCCAGCAGCCTACATCGGACTAGAAACAATGAGCAGTTCTTC.

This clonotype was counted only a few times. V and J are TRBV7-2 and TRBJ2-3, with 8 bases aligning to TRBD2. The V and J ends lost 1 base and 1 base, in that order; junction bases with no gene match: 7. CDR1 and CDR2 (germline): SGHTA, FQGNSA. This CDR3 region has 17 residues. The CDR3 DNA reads TGTGCCAGCAGCTTAGATAGATCGCGGGGGGGCACAGATACGCAGTATTTT. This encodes CASSLDRSRGGTDTQYF.

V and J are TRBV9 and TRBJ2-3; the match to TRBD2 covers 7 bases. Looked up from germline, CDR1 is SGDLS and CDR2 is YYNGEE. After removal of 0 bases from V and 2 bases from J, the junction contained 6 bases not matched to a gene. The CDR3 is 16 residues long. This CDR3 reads CASSVEGGGNTDTQYF. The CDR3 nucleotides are TGTGCCAGCAGCGTAGAGGGCGGGGGTAACACAGATACGCAGTATTTT.

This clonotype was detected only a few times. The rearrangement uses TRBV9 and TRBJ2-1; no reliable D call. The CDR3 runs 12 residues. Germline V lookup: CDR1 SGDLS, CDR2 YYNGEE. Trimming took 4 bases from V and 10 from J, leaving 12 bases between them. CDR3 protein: CASSSPEKEQFF. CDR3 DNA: TGTGCCAGCAGCTCCCCCGAGAAGGAGCAGTTCTTC.

The CDR3 loop reads CASSQAELVREQFF. DNA for the CDR3: TGTGCCAGCAGCCAAGCGGAACTAGTTCGGGAGCAGTTCTTC. The chain has TRBV4-2 and TRBJ2-1, with TRBD2 as a possible D gene (5 bases). CDR3 length: 14 amino acids. The V gene lost 1 base and the J gene lost 10 bases, with 14 bases spanning the gap. Germline assignment: CDR1 LGHNA and CDR2 YNFKEQ.